This TCR beta chain was documented in a study of cytomegalovirus exposure and HLA in healthy donors. Study observations and caveats: In vitro work confirmed that three CMV-associated chains recognize CMV antigens. A list of 150 to 200 TCR beta chains associated with cytomegalovirus was given. One later analysis, an examination of the roughly 130 validation repertoires, found that first-cohort TCR clusters tended to co-occur in them.

In the case of this clone: As yet, its antigen is unknown.

The method was immunoSEQ multiplex PCR; TCRdb's version includes in-frame clones alone and lacks a portion of them. The table shows roughly 300,000 clones, with more than 75% occurring only once. Among the roughly 120 subjects of the validation cohort, separate from the roughly 600-subject first cohort, were the donors. The source of this sequence is a woman aged 18-29 years in good health and CMV-seronegative. The sample comprised PBMCs.

The CDR3 spells CASSIMGTSLNEQFF. The CDR3 DNA follows: TGTGCCAGTAGTATTATGGGGACTAGTTTAAATGAGCAGTTCTTC. The chain is built from TRBV19 and TRBJ2-1, with TRBD2 matching over 8 bases. J lost 7 bases, V lost 3 bases, and 8 bases had no gene match. This CDR3 has 15 amino acids. Germline V gene data show CDR1 as LNHDA and CDR2 as SQIVND (reference sequence). Supplemented by reference TRBV19 and TRBJ2-1, the full variable domain reads DGGITQSPKYLFRKEGQNVTLSCEQNLNHDAMYWYRQDPGQGLRLIYYSQIVNDFQKGDIAEGYSVSREKKESFPLTVTSAQKNPTAFYLCASSIMGTSLNEQFFGPGTRLTVL.